This T cell receptor (beta chain) appears in the sequencing data of a study of cytomegalovirus exposure and HLA in healthy donors. Study conclusions and caveats: CMV serostatus alone was available as immune exposure information. A few CMV-associated chains proved CMV antigen-specific in vitro.

In the case of this clone: Its antigen remains unidentified.

The primer mix had 60 Vbeta and 13 Jbeta primers. Clones were read by immunoSEQ multiplex PCR, and TCRdb kept only the in-frame ones, dropping some. The sample includes under 150,000 clones, roughly 80% of them seen just once. The CDR3 runs to 17 residues. J was trimmed by 4 bases and V by 2 bases; bases with no gene match: 10. The germline V gene has CDR1 SGHRS and CDR2 YFSETQ. Sequencing was done on a sample of PBMCs. This TCR derives from a woman between 25 and 40 years old in good health and CMV-seropositive. The chain carries TRBV5-1 and TRBJ2-1; the match to TRBD2 covers 9 bases. This CDR3 is CASSLLAGDIRYNEQFF. The DNA for the CDR3 is TGCGCCAGCAGCTTACTAGCGGGCGATATCAGATACAATGAGCAGTTCTTC.